The clone carrying this TCR beta chain was recorded once. The data belong to a study of blood T cell repertoires in COVID-19. Libraries were prepared by immunoSEQ multiplex PCR; TCRdb keeps only in-frame clonotypes and omits some of them. The sample has 76,000 or so clones, approximately 90% seen once. The V gene's germline CDR1 is SEHNR and CDR2 FQNEAQ (reference sequence). J gave up 1 base and V 6 bases, and 5 bases lay outside the gene matches. The CDR3 totals 16 residues. The J gene is TRBJ2-3, the V gene TRBV7-9, with 12 bases fitting TRBD2. This clonotype was obtained from a human donor in a cohort sampled during active COVID-19. Source material: peripheral blood. In DNA form, the CDR3 reads TGTGCCAGCAGGCGAGGACTAGCGGGGCGCACAGATACGCAGTATTTT. This encodes CASRRGLAGRTDTQYF.